Below, one T cell receptor beta chain is given with its context. This record comes from a study of blood T cell repertoires in COVID-19. Study information: The United States, Italy and Spain were the sources of the acute and convalescent COVID-19 samples. PBMCs, B-cell-depleted T cells, or T cells were the source of the cDNA or gDNA that made up the material.

V was trimmed by 0 bases and J by 10 bases, leaving 8 bases between them. Germline lookup yields CDR1 SGHRS and CDR2 YFSETQ. This CDR3 spans 13 amino acids. In the source study's methods: Quantification of nucleated cells was approximated via reference gene primer amplification. The assay was immunoSEQ multiplex PCR, and TCRdb's table has in-frame clones only and misses some. The V and J calls and clone size are taken from that table; D and trimming were inferred from the DNA. The data hold approximately 390,000 clones, with around 90% observed a single time. The chain is built from TRBV5-1 and TRBJ1-6; D is uncertain. This TCR was sampled from a man aged 18-30 years with active or convalescent COVID-19. Sequencing was done on a sample of peripheral blood. Here the CDR3 reads CASSLEFRSPLHF. The CDR3 region has the DNA TGCGCCAGCAGCTTGGAGTTTCGGTCACCCCTCCACTTT. Drawing the rest from reference TRBV5-1 and TRBJ1-6, the complete variable domain is KAGVTQTPRYLIKTRGQQVTLSCSPISGHRSVSWYQQTPGQGLQFLFEYFSETQRNKGNFPGRFSGRQFSNSRSEMNVSTLELGDSALYLCASSLEFRSPLHFGNGTRLTVT.